This T cell receptor beta chain was captured in a study of T cell changes during pregnancy in multiple sclerosis. Assay: immunoSEQ multiplex PCR; the TCRdb copy retains only in-frame clones and omits some. The table has roughly 48,000 clones, 80% to 95% seen once. This clone was observed once. The CDR3 contains 16 residues. V gave up 2 bases and J gave up 6 bases, with 17 bases separating them. Looked up from germline, CDR1 is LGHNT and CDR2 is FRNRAP. This chain joins TRBV12-5 and TRBJ1-5, with a tentative D call TRBD1 (6 bases). Sequences were derived from CD4+ T cells from peripheral blood mononuclear cells, sampled in the second trimester of pregnancy. The receptor was derived from a female donor in good health, enrolled as a control in a pregnancy study. The DNA for the CDR3 is TGTGCTAGTGGTTTGCTTACAGGGAGAGTCAGTCAGCCCCAGCATTTT. Its translation is CASGLLTGRVSQPQHF.